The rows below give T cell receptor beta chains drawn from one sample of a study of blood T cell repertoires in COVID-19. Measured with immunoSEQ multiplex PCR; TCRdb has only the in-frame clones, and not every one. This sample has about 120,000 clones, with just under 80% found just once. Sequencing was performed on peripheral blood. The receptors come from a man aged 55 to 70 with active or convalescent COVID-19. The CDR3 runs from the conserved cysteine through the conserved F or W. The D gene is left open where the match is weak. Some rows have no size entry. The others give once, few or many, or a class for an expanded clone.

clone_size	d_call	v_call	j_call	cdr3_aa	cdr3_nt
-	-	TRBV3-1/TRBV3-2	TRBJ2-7	CASSQEGVAAPYEQYF	TGTGCCAGCAGCCAAGAGGGCGTAGCGGCGCCCTACGAGCAGTACTTC
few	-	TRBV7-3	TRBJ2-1	CASSPDTEASYNEQFF	TGTGCCAGCAGCCCAGACACGGAGGCTTCCTACAATGAGCAGTTCTTC
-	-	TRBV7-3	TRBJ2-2	CASRPGQTTGELFF	TGTGCCAGCAGACCGGGACAAACCACCGGGGAGCTGTTTTTT
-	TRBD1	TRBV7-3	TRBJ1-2	CASSPLGQALRYTF	TGTGCCAGCAGCCCGCTGGGACAGGCCCTCCGCTACACCTTC
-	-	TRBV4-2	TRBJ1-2	CASSQPSGGYTF	TGTGCCAGCAGCCAACCTTCGGGGGGCTACACCTTC
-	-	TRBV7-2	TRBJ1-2	CASSPRQALYGYTF	TGTGCCAGCAGCCCCCGACAGGCGCTCTATGGCTACACCTTC
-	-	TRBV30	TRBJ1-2	CAWSVRGAWGYTF	TGTGCCTGGAGTGTAAGGGGCGCCTGGGGCTACACCTTC
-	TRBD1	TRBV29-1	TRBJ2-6	CSVGEGAPGANVLTF	TGCAGCGTTGGAGAGGGGGCGCCTGGGGCCAACGTCCTGACTTTC
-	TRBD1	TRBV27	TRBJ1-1	CASSLVWTGGTEAFF	TGTGCCAGCAGTTTAGTCTGGACAGGGGGCACTGAAGCTTTCTTT
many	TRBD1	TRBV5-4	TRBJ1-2	CASSATGGYYGYTF	TGTGCCAGCAGCGCGACAGGGGGCTATTATGGCTACACCTTC